What follows is one T cell receptor beta chain and its context. The sample is drawn from a study of resident and recirculating memory T cells in vitiligo. About the research overall: Each patient gave two lesional and two nonlesional epidermal shave biopsies, plus PBMCs.

Generated by immunoSEQ multiplex PCR, the TCRdb table keeps only in-frame clones and is missing some. The table includes 70,000 to 85,000 clones, approximately 93% detected once. This CDR3 comprises 13 residues. V lost 0 bases, J lost 4 bases, and 6 bases lay in between. In germline, CDR1 is MNHEY, CDR2 SVGAGI. This TCR was sampled from a male donor with vitiligo. The chain links TRBV6-5 to TRBJ1-2; possible D gene TRBD1, 6 bases. Material: blood. The CDR3 loop reads CASSYSTGYGYTF. CDR3 DNA: TGTGCCAGCAGTTACTCGACAGGCTATGGCTACACCTTC.